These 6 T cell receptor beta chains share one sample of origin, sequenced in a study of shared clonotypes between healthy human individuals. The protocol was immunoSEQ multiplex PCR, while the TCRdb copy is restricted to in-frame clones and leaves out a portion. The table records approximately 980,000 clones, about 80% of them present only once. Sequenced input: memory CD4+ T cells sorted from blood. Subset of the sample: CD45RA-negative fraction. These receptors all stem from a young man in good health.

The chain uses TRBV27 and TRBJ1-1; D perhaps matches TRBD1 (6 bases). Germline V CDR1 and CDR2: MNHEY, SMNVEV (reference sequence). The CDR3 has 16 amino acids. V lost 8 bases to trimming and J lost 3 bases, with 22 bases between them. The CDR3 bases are TGTGCCAGCGGAGTCTCGGCCCCTAGGGGGTACACTGAAGCTTTCTTT. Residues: CASGVSAPRGYTEAFF.

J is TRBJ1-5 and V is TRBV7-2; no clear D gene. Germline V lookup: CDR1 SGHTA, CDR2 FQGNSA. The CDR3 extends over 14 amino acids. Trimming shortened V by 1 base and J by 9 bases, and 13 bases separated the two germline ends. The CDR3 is CASSLGGIGVPQHF. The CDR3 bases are TGTGCCAGCAGCTTAGGAGGGATCGGGGTGCCCCAGCATTTT.

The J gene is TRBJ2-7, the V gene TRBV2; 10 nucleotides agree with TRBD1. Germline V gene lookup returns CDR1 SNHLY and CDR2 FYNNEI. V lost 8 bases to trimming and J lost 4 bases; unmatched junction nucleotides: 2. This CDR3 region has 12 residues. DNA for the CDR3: TGTGCCAGCGGGGACAGGGGATACGAGCAGTACTTC. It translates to CASGDRGYEQYF. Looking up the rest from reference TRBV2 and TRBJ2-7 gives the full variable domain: EPEVTQTPSHQVTQMGQEVILRCVPISNHLYFYWYRQILGQKVEFLVSFYNNEISEKSEIFDDQFSVERPDGSNFTLKIRSTKLEDSAMYFCASGDRGYEQYFGPGTRLTVT.

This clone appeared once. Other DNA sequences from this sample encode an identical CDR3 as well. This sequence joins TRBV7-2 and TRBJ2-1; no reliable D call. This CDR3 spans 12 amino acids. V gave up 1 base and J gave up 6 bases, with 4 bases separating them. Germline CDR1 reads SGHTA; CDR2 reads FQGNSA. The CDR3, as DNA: TGTGCCAGCAGCTTAGTAGGCAATGAGCAGTTCTTC. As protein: CASSLVGNEQFF.

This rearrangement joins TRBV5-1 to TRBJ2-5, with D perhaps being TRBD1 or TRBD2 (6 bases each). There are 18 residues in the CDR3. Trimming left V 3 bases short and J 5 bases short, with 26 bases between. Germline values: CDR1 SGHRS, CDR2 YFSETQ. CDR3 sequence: CASSYTLNVGGPGETQYF. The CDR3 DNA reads TGCGCCAGCAGCTACACTCTGAACGTCGGGGGCCCTGGGGAGACCCAGTACTTC.

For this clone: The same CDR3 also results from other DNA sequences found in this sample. The CDR3 spells CASSVGGGENSPLHF. CDR3 DNA sequence: TGTGCCAGCAGCGTAGGAGGAGGGGAGAATTCACCCCTCCACTTT. This chain connects TRBV9 to TRBJ1-6; weak D call: TRBD1 (5 bases). CDR1 and CDR2 (germline): SGDLS, YYNGEE. Trimming took off 0 bases at V and 7 bases at J, with 11 bases between the two ends. The CDR3 is made up of 15 amino acids.